Each of the 27 T cell receptor beta chains below was sequenced from the same sample in a study of blood T cell repertoires in COVID-19. Sequenced by immunoSEQ multiplex PCR; TCRdb stores in-frame clones only, minus some. The top ten hold 1.2% of the sample, which has about 380,000 clones, around 90% seen once. The sample comprised PBMCs or T cells enriched from blood (not recorded which). The receptors stem from a woman between 18 and 29 years old who had recovered from COVID-19.

This clone was seen once. V usage is TRBV4-3 and J usage is TRBJ1-1; D is possibly TRBD1 (5 bases). Germline V gives CDR1 LGHNA, CDR2 YSLEER. V dropped 0 bases and J dropped 3 bases, with 14 bases sitting between them. CDR3 length: 16 amino acids. The CDR3 DNA sequence: TGCGCCAGCAGCCAAGATCTAGGCGGAGGGGACACTGAAGCTTTCTTT. Translated: CASSQDLGGGDTEAFF.

The chain couples TRBV4-1 to TRBJ1-5, with 7 bases aligning to TRBD1. This CDR3 has 17 residues. CDR1 is MGHRA and CDR2 is YSYEKL in the germline V gene. The J segment lost 3 bases and the V segment lost 0 bases, leaving 8 bases of the junction unmatched. This chain's CDR3 is CASSQDASGGFNQPQHF. The CDR3 region has the DNA TGCGCCAGCAGCCAAGATGCGTCAGGGGGTTTCAATCAGCCCCAGCATTTT.

The genes are TRBV4-1 and TRBJ1-1; D possibly corresponds to TRBD1 (6 bases). The CDR3 loop spans 16 amino acids. V dropped 2 bases and J dropped 1 base, with 14 bases sitting between them. Germline V gene data show CDR1 as MGHRA and CDR2 as YSYEKL. The CDR3: CASSQYTGFRNTEAFF. The CDR3 DNA reads TGCGCCAGCAGCCAATATACAGGGTTCAGGAACACTGAAGCTTTCTTT.

The rearrangement joins TRBV11-1 to TRBJ1-1; 7 nucleotides line up with TRBD1. The CDR3 is 15 residues long. Per the germline V gene, CDR1 is SGHAT and CDR2 is FQDESV (reference sequence). Trimming removed 5 bases from V and 0 bases from J; junction bases left unmatched: 6. This chain's CDR3 is CASSPRQGLNTEAFF. The CDR3 DNA reads TGTGCCAGCAGCCCAAGACAGGGTCTGAACACTGAAGCTTTCTTT.

The CDR3 loop reads CASSEGLFYEQYF. CDR3 in DNA: TGTGCCAGCAGCGAGGGACTTTTTTACGAGCAGTACTTC. This chain uses TRBV11-2 with TRBJ2-7, with a possible D match to TRBD2 (6 bases). The ends were cut back, 5 bases at V and 4 bases at J, with 12 bases in the middle. CDR1 and CDR2 from the germline V gene are SGHAT and FQNNGV. The CDR3 is 13 amino acids.

The rearrangement uses TRBV30 and TRBJ2-1; 8 bases are a match to TRBD1. CDR1 is GTSNPN, CDR2 SVGIG, per germline (reference sequence). Trimming at V came to 2 bases and at J to 15 bases, leaving 9 bases not matched to a gene. This CDR3 spans 12 amino acids. The CDR3 DNA is TGTGCCTGGAGTCCCGGCAGGGGGCTTCGGTTCTTC. This gives the protein CAWSPGRGLRFF.

This chain uses TRBV3-1 (or the pseudogene TRBV3-2) with TRBJ2-3; 8 bases are shared with TRBD1. V shed 4 bases and J 2 bases; nucleotides not matched to a gene: 14. This CDR3 is built from 18 residues. Looked up from germline, CDR1 is LGHDT and CDR2 is YNNKEL (reference sequence). The CDR3 nucleotides read TGTGCCAGCAGCCCAGGGTTCCGGACAGGGACCTTCACAGATACGCAGTATTTT. The encoded protein is CASSPGFRTGTFTDTQYF.

In nucleotides, the CDR3 is TGTGCCAGCAGCCTCCTGAGTGGGCAGGGGATCCTCCAAGAGACCCAGTACTTC. The encoded protein is CASSLLSGQGILQETQYF. The chain links TRBV7-6 to TRBJ2-5; a possible D gene is TRBD1 (6 bases). The V and J ends lost 5 bases and 1 base respectively, with 23 bases between them. The germline V gene encodes CDR1 SGHVS and CDR2 FNYEAQ. This CDR3 is built from 18 residues.

The V and J genes are TRBV11-3 and TRBJ2-7; weak D call: TRBD1 (5 bases). The CDR3 is made up of 17 amino acids. Between the trimmed V and J ends, which lost 3 bases and 0 bases, there was a span of 18 bases. Germline V CDR1 and CDR2: SGHNT, YENEEA. For the CDR3, the DNA is TGTGCCAGCAGCTTGGAAACCTGGACACTCCGCTCCTACGAGCAGTACTTC. Its protein product is CASSLETWTLRSYEQYF.

The chain uses TRBV19 and TRBJ1-2; 9 nucleotides line up with TRBD1. This CDR3 is built from 14 residues. Per the germline V gene, CDR1 is LNHDA and CDR2 is SQIVND (reference sequence). V trimming: 3 bases; J trimming: 7 bases; junction bases outside the gene matches: 6. The CDR3 sequence is CASSISGTGPGYTF. The CDR3 region has the DNA TGTGCCAGTAGTATTTCGGGGACAGGGCCTGGCTACACCTTC.

For the CDR3, the DNA is TGTGCCGGGGGACAGACGAAATTTGGCTACACCTTC. It is translated as CAGGQTKFGYTF. The chain is built from TRBV9 and TRBJ1-2; 7 positions agree with TRBD1. This CDR3 region has 12 residues. CDR1 is SGDLS and CDR2 is YYNGEE in the germline V gene. The junction had 10 bases not matched to a gene; V was cut back by 10 bases and J by 7 bases.

The V gene is TRBV5-5, the J gene TRBJ2-7, with a weak D call TRBD2 (6 bases). Trimming took off 6 bases at V and 4 bases at J, with 20 bases between the two ends. Germline loops: CDR1 SGHKS, CDR2 YYEKEE (reference sequence). The CDR3 has 15 amino acids. The CDR3 nucleotides read TGTGCCAGCACCCTTTTTGAACCCGGGGGATACGAGCAGTACTTC. Translated, it gives CASTLFEPGGYEQYF.

V gene TRBV19 combines with J gene TRBJ2-1; 9 nucleotides match TRBD1. Germline V gene data show CDR1 as LNHDA and CDR2 as SQIVND (reference sequence). J gave up 7 bases and V 4 bases, and 8 bases lay outside the gene matches. This CDR3 has 15 residues. The CDR3 coding sequence is TGTGCCAGTAGTAACACAGGGGGCGCTTGGAATGAGCAGTTCTTC. Translating it yields CASSNTGGAWNEQFF.

This chain joins TRBV13 and TRBJ2-4; D might be TRBD1 (5 bases). Trimming took off 3 bases at V and 8 bases at J, with 11 bases between the two ends. The CDR3 totals 13 residues. Germline CDR1 and CDR2: PRHDT and FYEKMQ (reference sequence). In nucleotides, the CDR3 is TGTGCCAGCAGCTTCCACCAGGGCGACATTCAGTACTTC. Translating it yields CASSFHQGDIQYF.

V gene TRBV5-6 combines with J gene TRBJ1-2; a weak D match, TRBD1 (6 bases). Germline CDR1 reads SGHDT; CDR2 reads YYEEEE. The CDR3 has 15 amino acids. The ends were cut back, 0 bases at V and 4 bases at J, with 13 bases in the middle. CDR3 coding DNA: TGTGCCAGCAGCTTGGTCAGGGGAGTGATCTATGGCTACACCTTC. Its protein product is CASSLVRGVIYGYTF.

Regarding this clone: The junction departs from germline at one end; a sequencing error may be responsible. The chain uses TRBV27 and TRBJ1-2; perhaps TRBD1 as D (5 bases). Germline V gene data show CDR1 as MNHEY and CDR2 as SMNVEV (reference sequence). This CDR3 spans 15 amino acids. CDR3 in DNA: TGCGCGGCAAAGAGGGCGGGGGACTCAAGCTATGGCTACACCTTC. Amino acids: CAAKRAGDSSYGYTF.

The chain links TRBV5-4 to TRBJ2-5, with D perhaps matching TRBD2 (6 bases). Per germline, CDR1 SGHNT and CDR2 YYREEE (reference sequence). The CDR3 runs to 14 residues. Trimming removed 6 bases from V and 5 bases from J, with 17 bases in between. The CDR3 nucleotides read TGTGCCAGCACCCTCCCGGAGGGCGGGGAGACCCAGTACTTC. It is translated as CASTLPEGGETQYF.

The chain combines TRBV2 with TRBJ1-4; 9 bases map to TRBD1. Trimming at V came to 5 bases and at J to 8 bases, leaving 6 bases not matched to a gene. The CDR3 consists of 14 residues. Germline V gene sequence: CDR1 SNHLY, CDR2 FYNNEI. CDR3 nucleotide sequence: TGTGCCAGCAGTCCGGACAGGGGTAGGGAAAAACTGTTTTTT. Its protein is CASSPDRGREKLFF.

This chain joins TRBV7-8 and TRBJ1-2; D is undetermined. The V and J ends lost 0 bases and 8 bases respectively, with 10 bases between them. The CDR3 is 13 amino acids. Germline V gene lookup returns CDR1 SGHVS and CDR2 FQNEAQ. DNA for the CDR3: TGTGCCAGCAGCTTAGCCCAGCGGATCGGCTACACCTTC. Protein: CASSLAQRIGYTF. Drawing the rest from reference TRBV7-8 and TRBJ1-2, the complete variable domain is GAGVSQSPRYKVAKRGQDVALRCDPISGHVSLFWYQQALGQGPEFLTYFQNEAQLDKSGLPSDRFFAERPEGSVSTLKIQRTQQEDSAVYLCASSLAQRIGYTFGSGTRLTVV.

CDR3 sequence reads: CAWSDRVPDGYTF. The CDR3 DNA is TGTGCCTGGAGTGACAGGGTCCCCGATGGCTACACCTTC. The chain uses TRBV30 and TRBJ1-2; TRBD1 might be the D (6 bases). The germline V gene has CDR1 GTSNPN and CDR2 SVGIG (reference sequence). The CDR3 covers 13 residues. V was cut by 1 base and J by 6 bases, with 12 bases left in between.

V and J are TRBV6-2 or TRBV6-3 and TRBJ1-1; D possibly corresponds to TRBD1 (5 bases). This CDR3 region has 12 residues. Looked up from germline, CDR1 is MNHEY and CDR2 is SVGEGT. V gave up 2 bases and J gave up 8 bases, with 9 bases separating them. CDR3 DNA sequence: TGTGCCAGCAGTTACCGGCAGGGAGAAGCTTTCTTT. This translates into CASSYRQGEAFF.

The chain joins TRBV15 to TRBJ1-4, with D maybe TRBD1 (5 bases). Germline V gene sequence: CDR1 LNHNV, CDR2 YYDKDF (reference sequence). Trimming took 4 bases from V and 6 from J, leaving 21 bases between them. CDR3 length: 17 amino acids. The CDR3 DNA is TGTGCCACCAGCACCTTGGAGGGGAGTTTGAATGATGAAAAACTGTTTTTT. It translates to CATSTLEGSLNDEKLFF.

The chain joins TRBV5-4 to TRBJ1-6; D call uncertain. V was clipped by 0 bases and J by 7 bases, with 14 bases between them. The CDR3 is 16 residues long. CDR1 and CDR2 from the germline V gene are SGHNT and YYREEE (reference sequence). The CDR3 is CASSLGAHGGNSPLHF. The DNA for the CDR3 is TGTGCCAGCAGCTTGGGGGCTCACGGAGGGAATTCACCCCTCCACTTT.

The gene calls are TRBV10-3 and TRBJ1-2, with 7 bases lining up with TRBD1. Germline V gene sequence: CDR1 ENHRY, CDR2 SYGVKD. Unmatched junction bases numbered 3, after V lost 4 bases and J lost 4 bases. CDR3 size: 13 residues. In DNA, the CDR3 is TGTGCCATCAGTGCTCAGGGGGGCTATGGCTACACCTTC. It encodes CAISAQGGYGYTF.

This rearrangement joins TRBV28 to TRBJ2-7, with TRBD2 identical over 9 bases. Per the germline V gene, CDR1 is MDHEN and CDR2 is SYDVKM. The J segment lost 6 bases and the V segment lost 2 bases, leaving 11 bases of the junction unmatched. The CDR3 has 16 residues. The CDR3 DNA is TGTGCCAGCAGTTTAACCTATAGCGGGGGCCCAAGCGAGCAGTACTTC. Translation: CASSLTYSGGPSEQYF.

This chain links TRBV7-2 with TRBJ1-5; D unresolved. The germline V gene encodes CDR1 SGHTA and CDR2 FQGNSA. V lost 1 base to trimming and J lost 11 bases, with 12 bases between them. The CDR3 is 13 amino acids. Here the CDR3 reads CASSLGGSGAQHF. The CDR3 coding sequence is TGTGCCAGCAGCTTAGGTGGCAGCGGGGCCCAGCATTTT.

V usage is TRBV20-1 and J usage is TRBJ2-5, with 9 positions matching TRBD2. This CDR3 has 16 amino acids. Germline loops: CDR1 DFQATT, CDR2 SNEGSKA (reference sequence). The V and J ends lost 3 bases and 1 base, in that order; junction bases with no gene match: 9. The CDR3: CSASRISGGSQETQYF. CDR3 nucleotide sequence: TGCAGTGCTAGTCGGATCAGCGGGGGGTCCCAAGAGACCCAGTACTTC.